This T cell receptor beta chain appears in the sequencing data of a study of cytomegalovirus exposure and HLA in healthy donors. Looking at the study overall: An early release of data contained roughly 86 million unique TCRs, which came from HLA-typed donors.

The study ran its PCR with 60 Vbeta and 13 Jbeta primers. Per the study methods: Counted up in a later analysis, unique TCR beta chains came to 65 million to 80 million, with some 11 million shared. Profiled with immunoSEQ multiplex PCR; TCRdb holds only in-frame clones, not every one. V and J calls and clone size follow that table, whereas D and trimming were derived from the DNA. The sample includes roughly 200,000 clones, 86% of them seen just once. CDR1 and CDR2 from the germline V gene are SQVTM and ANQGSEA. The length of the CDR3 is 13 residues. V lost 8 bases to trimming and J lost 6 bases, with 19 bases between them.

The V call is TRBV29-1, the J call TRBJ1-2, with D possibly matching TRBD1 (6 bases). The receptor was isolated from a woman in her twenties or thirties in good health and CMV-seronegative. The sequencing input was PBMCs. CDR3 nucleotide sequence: TGCAGCTTCACTTACGCGGGGGGCGATGGCTACACCTTC. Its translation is CSFTYAGGDGYTF. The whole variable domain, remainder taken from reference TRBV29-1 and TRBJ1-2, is SAVISQKPSRDICQRGTSLTIQCQVDSQVTMMFWYRQQPGQSLTLIATANQGSEATYESGFVIDKFPISRPNLTFSTLTVSNMSPEDSSIYLCSFTYAGGDGYTFGSGTRLTVV.